This TCR beta chain was recovered during a study of blood T cells in healthy people across ages. The second PCR ran about 6 to 12 cycles with a sample-barcoded 5' primer and J-beta primers. TCRdb fed the 5' RACE reads into MiXCR, producing one record per CDR3 protein. The table records hundreds of thousands of distinct CDR3 sequences, under 25% of them present only once. This clonotype was counted between two and nine times. Sequences were obtained from blood. The sequence derives from a man in his 70s in good health.

The CDR3 DNA sequence: TGCGCCAGCAGGGGCCCGAGGGGCTACGAGCAGTACTTC. Protein product: CASRGPRGYEQYF. V usage is TRBV5-1 and J usage is TRBJ2-7; tentatively, D is TRBD1 or TRBD2 (5 bases each). The V gene's germline CDR1 is SGHRS and CDR2 YFSETQ. CDR3 length equals 13 residues. V lost 5 bases, J lost 3 bases, and 12 bases lay in between.